Listed here are 29 T cell receptor beta chains from one sample, sequenced in a study of T cells in Graves' hyperthyroidism and ophthalmopathy. Amplified regions were TCR beta CDR3 sequences from RNA transcripts. Researchers ran a first-round RT-PCR on the TCR CDR3 using the HTBI primer set. TCRdb recomputed calls from the multiplex PCR reads with MiXCR, one row per CDR3 protein. The sample contains roughly 420,000 distinct CDR3 sequences, 15% to 17% of which appear only once. Input material: blood. The receptor source for this set is a woman under 30 with Graves' hyperthyroidism.

The chain carries TRBV5-1 and TRBJ1-4; D is unclear. The germline V gene has CDR1 SGHRS and CDR2 YFSETQ. Between the trimmed V and J ends, which lost 4 bases and 7 bases, there was a span of 11 bases. There are 13 residues in the CDR3. CDR3 sequence (DNA): TGCGCCAGCAGCGGCAGGAATAGTGAAAAACTGTTTTTT. Translated, it gives CASSGRNSEKLFF.

This clonotype was counted at least ten times. The rearrangement joins TRBV4-1 to TRBJ2-5, with D maybe TRBD2 (6 bases). V lost 1 base to trimming and J lost 4 bases, with 10 bases between them. This CDR3 is built from 14 residues. From germline, CDR1 is MGHRA and CDR2 YSYEKL. CDR3 region: CASSQVRGGETQYF. For the CDR3, the DNA is TGCGCCAGCAGCCAAGTGCGGGGAGGAGAGACCCAGTACTTC.

As regards this clonotype: This may come from a read error, since a much larger clone is one base off. This chain joins TRBV2 and TRBJ1-3, with a weak D call TRBD1 (5 bases). Germline-derived CDR1 and CDR2 are SNHLY and FYNNEI. This CDR3 comprises 15 residues. Trimming stripped 6 bases from V and 2 bases from J, with 14 bases between. CDR3 protein: CASSNQGTTGNTIYF. CDR3 nucleotides: TGTGCCAGCAGCAACCAGGGAACGACTGGAAACACCATATATTTT.

As for this clonotype: A single base separates this from a much larger clone, so it may be a read error. The chain recombines TRBV5-1 with TRBJ1-2, with D perhaps TRBD1 (6 bases). The CDR3 sequence is 13 residues long. Germline lookup yields CDR1 SGHRS and CDR2 YFSETQ. CDR3 sequence (DNA): TGTACCAGCAGCTTGCCGGGGGGCGCAGGCTACACCTTC. Its translation is CTSSLPGGAGYTF.

The table lists this clonotype with many counts. The chain links TRBV30 to TRBJ2-7; a possible D gene is TRBD1 (5 bases). Trimming left V 0 bases short and J 1 base short, with 10 bases between. In germline, CDR1 is GTSNPN, CDR2 SVGIG (reference sequence). This CDR3 has 14 residues. CDR3 in amino acids: CAWSVRGRSYEQYF. Here the CDR3 DNA reads TGTGCCTGGAGTGTAAGGGGCAGGTCCTACGAGCAGTACTTC.

This clonotype was observed a handful of times. This rearrangement joins TRBV9 to TRBJ2-6; possible D gene TRBD2, 6 bases. The CDR3 spans 16 residues. Germline V gene sequence: CDR1 SGDLS, CDR2 YYNGEE. Trimming took 2 bases from V and 4 from J, leaving 13 bases between them. CDR3 sequence (DNA): TGTGCCAGCAGCGTGACGAAACGGGGGGGGGCCAACGTCCTGACTTTC. Translation gives CASSVTKRGGANVLTF.

The table lists this clonotype with many counts. The J gene is TRBJ1-2, the V gene TRBV28; D is uncertain. This CDR3 has 13 residues. Trimming removed 5 bases at V and 4 bases at J, with 11 bases between. Germline V gene data show CDR1 as MDHEN and CDR2 as SYDVKM. The DNA for the CDR3 is TGTGCCAGCAGTCCGGGGTTGGTCTATGGCTACACCTTC. Amino acids: CASSPGLVYGYTF.

This clonotype was counted many times. The J gene is TRBJ2-5, the V gene TRBV7-6; D unresolved. V dropped 0 bases and J dropped 5 bases, with 4 bases sitting between them. CDR1 SGHVS and CDR2 FNYEAQ come from the germline V gene. The length of the CDR3 is 12 residues. The CDR3 spells CASSLAFETQYF. CDR3 DNA sequence: TGTGCCAGCAGCTTAGCGTTTGAGACCCAGTACTTC.

The sample holds a few counts of this clonotype. The chain combines TRBV15 with TRBJ1-4; D remains ambiguous. Trimming removed 4 bases at V and 7 bases at J, with 13 bases between. The CDR3 totals 14 residues. The germline V gene has CDR1 LNHNV and CDR2 YYDKDF (reference sequence). The CDR3 DNA reads as TGTGCCACCAGCATCACAGCGTACGTTGAAAAACTGTTTTTT. Residues: CATSITAYVEKLFF. The full variable domain, in which reference TRBV15 and TRBJ1-4 provide the parts outside the CDR3, is DAMVIQNPRYQVTQFGKPVTLSCSQTLNHNVMYWYQQKSSQAPKLLFHYYDKDFNNEADTPDNFQSRRPNTSFCFLDIRSPGLGDTAMYLCATSITAYVEKLFFGSGTQLSVL.

The rearrangement joins TRBV30 to TRBJ1-3, with a weak D call TRBD1 (5 bases). The V and J ends lost 6 bases and 0 bases respectively, with 21 bases between them. CDR1 is GTSNPN, CDR2 SVGIG, per germline (reference sequence). The CDR3 loop spans 17 amino acids. CDR3 residues: CACISGTALSSGNTIYF. The CDR3 DNA reads as TGTGCCTGTATATCCGGGACGGCACTGAGCTCTGGAAACACCATATATTTT.

The chain joins TRBV19 to TRBJ2-7, with unresolved D. Germline loops: CDR1 LNHDA, CDR2 SQIVND (reference sequence). The ends were cut back, 5 bases at V and 5 bases at J, with 7 bases in the middle. This CDR3 is 11 amino acids long. The DNA for the CDR3 is TGTGCCAGTAGTTTTCGGGACGAGCAGTACTTC. Its protein is CASSFRDEQYF.

This clonotype was found many times. The rearrangement links TRBV6-1 to TRBJ2-7, with TRBD1 matching 7 bases. Germline V lookup: CDR1 MNHNS, CDR2 SASEGT. V trimming: 5 bases; J trimming: 3 bases; junction bases outside the gene matches: 7. This CDR3 comprises 14 residues. The DNA for the CDR3 is TGTGCCAGCAGTTACCTAGGGACAGTCTACGAGCAGTACTTC. Translated: CASSYLGTVYEQYF.

In its sample, this clonotype was seen many times. The J gene is TRBJ1-2, the V gene TRBV5-1; 7 nucleotides agree with TRBD1. The ends lost 7 bases at V and 6 bases at J; junction bases unmatched: 9. CDR3 length: 13 amino acids. Germline CDR1 reads SGHRS; CDR2 reads YFSETQ. CDR3 bases: TGCGCCAGCTGTGACAGGGTAATGGATGGCTACACCTTC. This translates into CASCDRVMDGYTF. Variable domain in full (rest from reference TRBV5-1 and TRBJ1-2): KAGVTQTPRYLIKTRGQQVTLSCSPISGHRSVSWYQQTPGQGLQFLFEYFSETQRNKGNFPGRFSGRQFSNSRSEMNVSTLELGDSALYLCASCDRVMDGYTFGSGTRLTVV.

This clonotype was found many times. The CDR3 here is CATALGNQPQHF. CDR3 in DNA: TGTGCCACCGCTTTGGGCAATCAGCCCCAGCATTTT. The chain is built from TRBV28 and TRBJ1-5; D is unresolved. V lost 10 bases, J lost 2 bases, and 9 bases lay in between. This CDR3 spans 12 amino acids. Germline V gene data show CDR1 as MDHEN and CDR2 as SYDVKM.

This clonotype came up many times. Sequence at one end of the junction differs from germline and may be a read error. This CDR3 is CASSLYDLLAKSIQYF. DNA of the CDR3: TGTGCCAGCAGCTTATACGATCTCCTAGCCAAAAGCATTCAGTACTTC. The chain joins TRBV11-1 to TRBJ2-4; tentatively, D is TRBD2 (5 bases). Germline V gives CDR1 SGHAT, CDR2 FQDESV (reference sequence). The CDR3 is 16 residues long.

In its sample, this clonotype was seen a few times. In DNA, the CDR3 is TGTGCCAGCAGCGTGACGACCGGGGAGCTGTTTTTT. Protein sequence: CASSVTTGELFF. The chain is built from TRBV7-3 and TRBJ2-2; D is uncertain. Trimming removed 5 bases at V and 5 bases at J, with 6 bases between. The CDR3 has 12 amino acids. Germline V gene data show CDR1 as SGHTA and CDR2 as FQGTGA.

This chain uses TRBV20-1 with TRBJ1-1, with a possible D match to TRBD1 (5 bases). There are 15 residues in the CDR3. Looked up from germline, CDR1 is DFQATT and CDR2 is SNEGSKA (reference sequence). Between the trimmed V and J ends, which lost 2 bases and 2 bases, there was a span of 15 bases. The CDR3 sequence: CSARKGAPGNTEAFF. The DNA of the CDR3 is TGCAGTGCTAGAAAAGGGGCACCGGGCAACACTGAAGCTTTCTTT.

The chain is built from TRBV7-9 and TRBJ1-5, with D unresolved. The CDR3 loop spans 16 amino acids. CDR1 is SEHNR, CDR2 FQNEAQ, per germline (reference sequence). V lost 8 bases and J lost 5, with 22 bases in between. Written as DNA, the CDR3 is TGTGCCAGCTCCTCGAGGTCCTCGCCGGCCGATCAGCCCCAGCATTTT. Protein sequence: CASSSRSSPADQPQHF.

The chain is built from TRBV14 and TRBJ1-1; D is possibly TRBD1 (6 bases). Between the trimmed V and J ends, which lost 0 bases and 9 bases, there was a span of 11 bases. The CDR3 covers 13 residues. CDR1 is SGHDN and CDR2 is FVKESK in the germline V gene. The CDR3 loop reads CASSQDRGTQAFF. The CDR3 DNA is TGTGCCAGCAGCCAAGATCGGGGGACACAAGCTTTCTTT.

This clonotype appeared many times. The chain is built from TRBV6-1 and TRBJ2-1; D gene uncertain. Germline values: CDR1 MNHNS, CDR2 SASEGT. The CDR3 sequence is 16 residues long. V was cut by 0 bases and J by 0 bases, with 9 bases left in between. This CDR3 is CASSEAGLSSYNEQFF. The CDR3 nucleotides read TGTGCCAGCAGTGAAGCTGGGCTGAGCTCCTACAATGAGCAGTTCTTC.

There are many counts of this clonotype. The chain carries TRBV12-3 or TRBV12-4 and TRBJ2-3, with D possibly being TRBD1 (6 bases). The CDR3 spans 13 residues. V shed 9 bases and J shed 0 bases, with 10 bases lying between them. The CDR3 spells CASRDTSTDTQYF. The CDR3 bases are TGTGCCAGTCGGGACACTAGCACAGATACGCAGTATTTT.

This clonotype occurred many times. The chain carries TRBV30 and TRBJ1-1; D is undetermined. V was trimmed by 2 bases and J by 11 bases, leaving 15 bases between them. The CDR3 sequence is 12 residues long. From germline, CDR1 is GTSNPN and CDR2 SVGIG (reference sequence). CDR3 residues: CAWSPLGPGAFF. The CDR3 nucleotides read TGTGCCTGGAGTCCCCTAGGTCCGGGGGCTTTCTTT.

This clonotype was counted many times. The rearrangement links TRBV27 to TRBJ2-1; D gene uncertain. The CDR3 consists of 15 residues. The germline CDR1 and CDR2 sequences are MNHEY and SMNVEV (reference sequence). The V and J ends lost 4 bases and 4 bases respectively, with 14 bases between them. CDR3 bases: TGTGCCAGCAGTTCTGGAACCAATCCTTACAATGAGCAGTTCTTC. It translates to CASSSGTNPYNEQFF.

This chain links TRBV4-2 with TRBJ2-3, with a weak D call TRBD1 (5 bases). Germline V CDR1 and CDR2: LGHNA, YNFKEQ. Trimming pared 1 base from V and 6 bases from J, leaving 14 bases between. The CDR3 spans 15 residues. The CDR3 reads CASSQVESQADTQYF. In DNA form, the CDR3 reads TGTGCCAGCAGCCAAGTGGAATCACAGGCGGATACGCAGTATTTT.

About this clonotype: Possible read error: a much larger clone is one base away. The final CDR3 position lacks the conserved phenylalanine or tryptophan, pointing to a likely read error. The V gene is TRBV5-5, the J gene TRBJ1-6; the D gene is possibly TRBD1 (5 bases). Germline V gene lookup returns CDR1 SGHKS and CDR2 YYEKEE (reference sequence). This CDR3 contains 15 residues. V was shortened by 4 bases and J by 6 bases, with 14 bases between the two germline ends. This CDR3 reads CASSRAREGNSPLHS. The CDR3 region has the DNA TGTGCCAGCAGCCGCGCCAGGGAGGGTAATTCACCCCTCCACTCT.

This clonotype showed up many times. The chain uses TRBV27 and TRBJ2-7; possible D gene TRBD1, 7 bases. The CDR3 runs to 15 residues. Germline values: CDR1 MNHEY, CDR2 SMNVEV (reference sequence). The V end was cut by 2 bases, the J end by 0 bases, with 11 bases between. Here the CDR3 reads CASSLNQGGSYEQYF. CDR3 DNA sequence: TGTGCCAGCAGTTTAAATCAGGGGGGCTCCTACGAGCAGTACTTC.

There are a few counts of this clonotype. The chain is built from TRBV7-3 and TRBJ2-5; TRBD2 matches at 9 bases. Germline V gives CDR1 SGHTA, CDR2 FQGTGA. This CDR3 comprises 16 residues. V lost 5 bases and J lost 2; bases outside the gene matches: 9. CDR3 region: CASSRGASGKQETQYF. In DNA, the CDR3 is TGTGCCAGCAGCCGGGGGGCTAGCGGGAAACAAGAGACCCAGTACTTC. Full variable domain (remainder filled in from reference TRBV7-3 and TRBJ2-5): GAGVSQTPSNKVTEKGKYVELRCDPISGHTALYWYRQSLGQGPEFLIYFQGTGAADDSGLPNDRFFAVRPEGSVSTLKIQRTERGDSAVYLCASSRGASGKQETQYFGPGTRLLVL.

The sample holds a few counts of this clonotype. The V call is TRBV19, the J call TRBJ2-1; tentatively, D is TRBD2 (6 bases). Per germline, CDR1 LNHDA and CDR2 SQIVND (reference sequence). The CDR3 consists of 16 residues. With 8 bases removed from V and 5 bases from J, the gap between germline ends came to 22 bases. CDR3: CASQLSPGAGDNEQFF. The CDR3 DNA sequence: TGTGCCAGTCAGCTCTCCCCGGGAGCTGGCGACAATGAGCAGTTCTTC. The full variable domain, completed using reference TRBV19 and TRBJ2-1, is DGGITQSPKYLFRKEGQNVTLSCEQNLNHDAMYWYRQDPGQGLRLIYYSQIVNDFQKGDIAEGYSVSREKKESFPLTVTSAQKNPTAFYLCASQLSPGAGDNEQFFGPGTRLTVL.

This clonotype occurred a few times. This chain joins TRBV6-1 and TRBJ2-1, with 8 bases identical to TRBD2. The length of the CDR3 is 18 residues. V lost 7 bases, J lost 5 bases, and 19 bases stayed unmatched. Germline assignment: CDR1 MNHNS and CDR2 SASEGT. The CDR3 DNA reads TGTGCCAGCAACCGCCCTCGGGCTAGCGGGTCCCCTCACAATGAGCAGTTCTTC. It yields the protein CASNRPRASGSPHNEQFF.